This T cell receptor beta chain is from a study of cytomegalovirus exposure and HLA in healthy donors. Points from the study as a whole: The likely origin of a cluster of highly shared sequence variants was a sequencing artifact. Another analysis was done later, and it associated approximately 17,000 TCR beta sequences with HLA alleles at 0.05 false discovery rate.

Concerning this clone itself: Its antigen remains unidentified.

Healthy bone marrow donors made up the cohort. Donors were ostensibly healthy at sampling, although undocumented immune exposures were probable. Both 60 Vbeta primers and 13 Jbeta primers went into the PCR. Sequencing used immunoSEQ multiplex PCR; TCRdb keeps in-frame clones, though not all of them. The repertoire includes more than 110,000 clones, around 70% of them detected once, and 2% to 2.5% sits in the top ten. What was sequenced was PBMCs. This receptor was taken from a woman aged 55-69 years in good health and CMV-seropositive.

The CDR3 protein is CASSRLAGEAEQYF. The CDR3 bases are TGTGCCAGCAGCCGACTAGCGGGAGAGGCCGAGCAGTACTTC. The J gene is TRBJ2-7, the V gene TRBV7-6; 12 nucleotides match TRBD2. Germline CDR1 SGHVS, CDR2 FNYEAQ. J gave up 6 bases and V 5 bases, and 5 bases lay outside the gene matches. The CDR3 runs 14 residues.